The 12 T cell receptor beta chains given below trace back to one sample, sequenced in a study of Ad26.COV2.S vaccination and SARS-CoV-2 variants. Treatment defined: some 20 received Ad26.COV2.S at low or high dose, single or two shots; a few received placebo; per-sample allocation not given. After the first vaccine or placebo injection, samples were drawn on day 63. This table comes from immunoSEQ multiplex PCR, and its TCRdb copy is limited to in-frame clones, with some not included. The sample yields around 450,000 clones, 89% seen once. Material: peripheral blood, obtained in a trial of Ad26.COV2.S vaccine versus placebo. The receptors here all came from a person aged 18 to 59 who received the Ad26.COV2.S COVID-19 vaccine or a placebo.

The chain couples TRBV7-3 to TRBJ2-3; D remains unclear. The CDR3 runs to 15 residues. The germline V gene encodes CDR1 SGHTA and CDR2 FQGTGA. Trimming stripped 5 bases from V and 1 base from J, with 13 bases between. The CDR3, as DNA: TGTGCCAGCAGCATCGACTCTCGGGGCACAGATACGCAGTATTTT. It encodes CASSIDSRGTDTQYF. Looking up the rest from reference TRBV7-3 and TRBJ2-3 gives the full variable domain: GAGVSQTPSNKVTEKGKYVELRCDPISGHTALYWYRQSLGQGPEFLIYFQGTGAADDSGLPNDRFFAVRPEGSVSTLKIQRTERGDSAVYLCASSIDSRGTDTQYFGPGTRLTVL.

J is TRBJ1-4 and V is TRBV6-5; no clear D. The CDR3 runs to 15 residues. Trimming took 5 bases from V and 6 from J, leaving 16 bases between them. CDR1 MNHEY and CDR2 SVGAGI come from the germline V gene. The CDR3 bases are TGTGCCAGCAGTACTAGGGAGGACCCTTATGAAAAACTGTTTTTT. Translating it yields CASSTREDPYEKLFF.

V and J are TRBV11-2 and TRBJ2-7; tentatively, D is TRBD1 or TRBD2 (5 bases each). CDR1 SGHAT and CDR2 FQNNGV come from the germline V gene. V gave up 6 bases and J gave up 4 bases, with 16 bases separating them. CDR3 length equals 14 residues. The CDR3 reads CASRKYRDGYEQYF. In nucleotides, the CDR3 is TGTGCCAGCAGAAAATACCGGGACGGGTACGAGCAGTACTTC.

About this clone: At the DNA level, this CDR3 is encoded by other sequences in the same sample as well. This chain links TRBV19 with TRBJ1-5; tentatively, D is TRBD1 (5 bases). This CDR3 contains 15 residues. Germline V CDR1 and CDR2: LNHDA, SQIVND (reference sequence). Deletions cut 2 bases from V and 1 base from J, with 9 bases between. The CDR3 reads CASSITGGSNQPQHF. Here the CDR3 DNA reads TGTGCCAGTAGTATAACAGGCGGGAGCAATCAGCCCCAGCATTTT.

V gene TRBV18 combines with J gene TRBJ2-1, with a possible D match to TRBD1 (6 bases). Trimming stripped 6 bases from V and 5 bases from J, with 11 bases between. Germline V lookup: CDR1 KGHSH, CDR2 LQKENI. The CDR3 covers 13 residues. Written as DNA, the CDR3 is TGTGCCAGCTCGCAAGGACAGAACAATGAGCAGTTCTTC. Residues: CASSQGQNNEQFF.

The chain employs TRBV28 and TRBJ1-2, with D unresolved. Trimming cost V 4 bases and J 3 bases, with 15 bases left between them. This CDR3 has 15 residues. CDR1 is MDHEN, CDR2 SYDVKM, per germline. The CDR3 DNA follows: TGTGCCAGCAGTTCCCCTCCCCGGATTGACTATGGCTACACCTTC. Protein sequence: CASSSPPRIDYGYTF.

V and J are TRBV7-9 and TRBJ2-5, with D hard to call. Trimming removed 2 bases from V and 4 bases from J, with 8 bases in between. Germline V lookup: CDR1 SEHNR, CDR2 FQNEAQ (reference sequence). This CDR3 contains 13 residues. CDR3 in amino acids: CASSLPLRETQYF. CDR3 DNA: TGTGCCAGCAGCTTACCCCTACGAGAGACCCAGTACTTC. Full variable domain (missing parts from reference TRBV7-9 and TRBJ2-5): DTGVSQNPRHKITKRGQNVTFRCDPISEHNRLYWYRQTLGQGPEFLTYFQNEAQLEKSRLLSDRFSAERPKGSFSTLEIQRTEQGDSAMYLCASSLPLRETQYFGPGTRLLVL.

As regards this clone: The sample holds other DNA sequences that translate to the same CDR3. The CDR3 DNA sequence: TGTGCCAGCAGGACAGGGAATTCCTACGAGCAGTACTTC. Amino acid sequence: CASRTGNSYEQYF. The chain couples TRBV6-5 to TRBJ2-7, with 7 bases fitting TRBD1. Germline V lookup: CDR1 MNHEY, CDR2 SVGAGI. The CDR3 is 13 residues long. The trim removed 6 bases at V and 1 base at J, leaving 3 bases unmatched.

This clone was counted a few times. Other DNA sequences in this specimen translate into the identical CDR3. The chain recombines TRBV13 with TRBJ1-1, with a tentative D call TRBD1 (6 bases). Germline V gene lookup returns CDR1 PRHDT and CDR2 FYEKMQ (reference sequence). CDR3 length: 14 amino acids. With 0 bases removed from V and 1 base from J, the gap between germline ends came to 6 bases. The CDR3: CASSLGQGNTEAFF. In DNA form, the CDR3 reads TGTGCCAGCAGCTTAGGACAGGGGAACACTGAAGCTTTCTTT.

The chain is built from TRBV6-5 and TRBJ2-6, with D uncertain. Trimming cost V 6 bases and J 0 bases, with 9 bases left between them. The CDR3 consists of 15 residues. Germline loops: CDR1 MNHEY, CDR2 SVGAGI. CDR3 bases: TGTGCCAGCAGAATAGGGAACTCTGGGGCCAACGTCCTGACTTTC. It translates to CASRIGNSGANVLTF.

The CDR3 is CATAAGTDSPLHF. The DNA for the CDR3 is TGTGCCACCGCCGCAGGGACAGACTCACCCCTCCACTTT. The V call is TRBV24-1, the J call TRBJ1-6, with 7 bases aligning to TRBD1. J was trimmed by 10 bases and V by 9 bases; bases with no gene match: 8. The CDR3 consists of 13 residues. Germline-derived CDR1 and CDR2 are KGHDR and SFDVKD.

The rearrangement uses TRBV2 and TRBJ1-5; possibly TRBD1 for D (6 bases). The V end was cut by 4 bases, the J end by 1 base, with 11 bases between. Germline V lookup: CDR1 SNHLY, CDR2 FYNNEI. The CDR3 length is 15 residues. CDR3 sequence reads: CASSVGGGSNQPQHF. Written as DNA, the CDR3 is TGTGCCAGCAGTGTGGGAGGGGGGAGCAATCAGCCCCAGCATTTT.